Listed below are T cell receptor beta chains from one sample, sequenced in a study of blood T cell repertoires in COVID-19. The protocol was immunoSEQ multiplex PCR, while the TCRdb copy is restricted to in-frame clones and leaves out a portion. The repertoire holds roughly 43,000 clones, with approximately 87% as singletons. Sequences were obtained from peripheral blood. The receptors here all came from a human donor in a cohort sampled during active COVID-19. The CDR3 runs from the conserved cysteine through the conserved F or W. The order of the fields is V gene, D gene, J gene, clone size, CDR3 DNA, CDR3 protein. The D gene is left open where the match is weak. Rows may omit the clone size; those that give it use once, few, many or a size class.

v_call: TRBV5-1; d_call: TRBD2; j_call: TRBJ2-7; clone_size: .; cdr3_nt: TGCGCCAGCAGCCCCGGTCGGGGGGTGATCGACGAGCAGTACTTC; cdr3_aa: CASSPGRGVIDEQYF
v_call: TRBV7-8; d_call: .; j_call: TRBJ2-1; clone_size: .; cdr3_nt: TGTGCCAGCAGCCCGACATCCACTGGTAATGAGCAGTTCTTC; cdr3_aa: CASSPTSTGNEQFF
v_call: TRBV6-5; d_call: .; j_call: TRBJ1-2; clone_size: .; cdr3_nt: TGTGCCAGCAGTACGGACAGTAACTATGGCTACACCTTC; cdr3_aa: CASSTDSNYGYTF
v_call: TRBV5-1; d_call: TRBD2; j_call: TRBJ2-1; clone_size: .; cdr3_nt: TGCGCCAGCAGCGAGGGACTAGCGCCCTACAATGAGCAGTTCTTC; cdr3_aa: CASSEGLAPYNEQFF
v_call: TRBV28; d_call: TRBD2; j_call: TRBJ2-3; clone_size: few; cdr3_nt: TGTGCCAGCAGTCGACTAGCGGACGACACAGATACGCAGTATTTT; cdr3_aa: CASSRLADDTDTQYF
v_call: TRBV9; d_call: .; j_call: TRBJ2-7; clone_size: .; cdr3_nt: TGTGCCAGCAGCGTAGGGGGCAGTCCCTACGAGCAGTACTTC; cdr3_aa: CASSVGGSPYEQYF
v_call: TRBV6-5; d_call: .; j_call: TRBJ2-7; clone_size: .; cdr3_nt: TGTGCCAGCAGGGCCGCCAGAACGGGGACCTACGAGCAGTACTTC; cdr3_aa: CASRAARTGTYEQYF
v_call: TRBV12-3/TRBV12-4; d_call: .; j_call: TRBJ2-7; clone_size: .; cdr3_nt: TGTGCCAGCAGTTTCCTCCTCTACGAGCAGTACTTC; cdr3_aa: CASSFLLYEQYF
v_call: TRBV6-5; d_call: TRBD1; j_call: TRBJ1-1; clone_size: once; cdr3_nt: TGTGCCAGCTATAAAGGGGGGACAGTGAACACTGAAGCTTTCTTT; cdr3_aa: CASYKGGTVNTEAFF
v_call: TRBV13; d_call: .; j_call: TRBJ2-3; clone_size: .; cdr3_nt: TGTGCCAGCAGCTCTACTTCCTCTAGCACAGATACGCAGTATTTT; cdr3_aa: CASSSTSSSTDTQYF
v_call: TRBV27; d_call: TRBD1; j_call: TRBJ2-7; clone_size: .; cdr3_nt: TGTGCCAGCAGTCCGGGACAGGGGCGGTCCTACGAGCAGTACTTC; cdr3_aa: CASSPGQGRSYEQYF
v_call: TRBV2; d_call: TRBD1; j_call: TRBJ1-4; clone_size: .; cdr3_nt: TGTGCCAGCAGGCCGCCGGGGACAGGGGGTCAGGAAAAACTGTTTTTT; cdr3_aa: CASRPPGTGGQEKLFF
v_call: TRBV7-3; d_call: .; j_call: TRBJ2-2; clone_size: few; cdr3_nt: TGTGCCAGCAGCCTTGACTTCACCGGGGAGCTGTTTTTT; cdr3_aa: CASSLDFTGELFF
v_call: TRBV28; d_call: .; j_call: TRBJ1-1; clone_size: .; cdr3_nt: TGTGCCAGCAGTATCGGCCCGGGAGGCACTGAAGCTTTCTTT; cdr3_aa: CASSIGPGGTEAFF
v_call: TRBV5-1; d_call: .; j_call: TRBJ1-2; clone_size: .; cdr3_nt: TGCGCCAGCAGCTCCGGTAACTATGGCTACACCTTC; cdr3_aa: CASSSGNYGYTF
v_call: TRBV20-1; d_call: TRBD1; j_call: TRBJ1-5; clone_size: few; cdr3_nt: TGCAGTGCTAGTTGGCAGGGGGAAGGTCAGCCCCAGCATTTT; cdr3_aa: CSASWQGEGQPQHF
v_call: TRBV27; d_call: TRBD1; j_call: TRBJ2-2; clone_size: .; cdr3_nt: TGTGCCAGCAGTGACGGGACAGCCCCGGGGACCGGGGAGCTGTTTTTT; cdr3_aa: CASSDGTAPGTGELFF
v_call: TRBV27; d_call: .; j_call: TRBJ1-1; clone_size: .; cdr3_nt: TGTGCCAGCAGTTCCTACAGACCGGTTCACACTGAAGCTTTCTTT; cdr3_aa: CASSSYRPVHTEAFF
v_call: TRBV5-1; d_call: TRBD1; j_call: TRBJ1-6; clone_size: .; cdr3_nt: TGCGCCAGCAGCCTCGACAGGGCTTTTAATTCACCCCTCCACTTT; cdr3_aa: CASSLDRAFNSPLHF
v_call: TRBV19; d_call: TRBD2; j_call: TRBJ2-7; clone_size: .; cdr3_nt: TGTGCCAGTAGTTTCACGGCGGGAGCCTACGAGCAGTACTTC; cdr3_aa: CASSFTAGAYEQYF
v_call: TRBV5-1; d_call: .; j_call: TRBJ2-7; clone_size: .; cdr3_nt: TGCGCCAGCAGCTTTGACGGGACTGCCTCCTACGAGCAGTACTTC; cdr3_aa: CASSFDGTASYEQYF
v_call: TRBV12-2; d_call: .; j_call: TRBJ2-5; clone_size: .; cdr3_nt: TGTGCAAGTCGCTCACACAGGGGTTTTCAAGAGACCCAGTACTTC; cdr3_aa: CASRSHRGFQETQYF
v_call: TRBV11-2; d_call: TRBD2; j_call: TRBJ2-3; clone_size: .; cdr3_nt: TGTGCCAGCAGCCCCCAGGGAGGGCGTACAGATACGCAGTATTTT; cdr3_aa: CASSPQGGRTDTQYF
v_call: TRBV5-5; d_call: .; j_call: TRBJ1-1; clone_size: .; cdr3_nt: TGTGCCAGCAGCTTAGGAGAAAACACTGAAGCTTTCTTT; cdr3_aa: CASSLGENTEAFF
v_call: TRBV19; d_call: TRBD1; j_call: TRBJ1-6; clone_size: .; cdr3_nt: TGTGCCAGTAGGTCCGGGACAGAGCATAACTCACCCCTCCACTTT; cdr3_aa: CASRSGTEHNSPLHF
v_call: TRBV5-1; d_call: TRBD1; j_call: TRBJ1-5; clone_size: .; cdr3_nt: TGCGCCAGCAGCTTTACAGGGGGGAGCAATCAGCCCCAGCATTTT; cdr3_aa: CASSFTGGSNQPQHF
v_call: TRBV9; d_call: .; j_call: TRBJ2-1; clone_size: .; cdr3_nt: TGTGCCAGCAGCCCTTCTAGCGACCTCTACAATGAGCAGTTCTTC; cdr3_aa: CASSPSSDLYNEQFF
v_call: TRBV5-1; d_call: .; j_call: TRBJ2-2; clone_size: once; cdr3_nt: TGCGCCAGCAGCGTGGATAGCGGAGCTATCTTGACCGGGGAGCTGTTTTTT; cdr3_aa: CASSVDSGAILTGELFF
v_call: TRBV7-8; d_call: .; j_call: TRBJ2-7; clone_size: .; cdr3_nt: TGTGCCAGCAGCTTAGAAGGAACAGGCTACGAGCAGTACTTC; cdr3_aa: CASSLEGTGYEQYF
v_call: TRBV27; d_call: TRBD2; j_call: TRBJ2-7; clone_size: .; cdr3_nt: TGTGCCAGCAGTCCTGGGACTAGCGGGACATCCGAGCAGTACTTC; cdr3_aa: CASSPGTSGTSEQYF
v_call: TRBV5-6; d_call: TRBD1; j_call: TRBJ2-3; clone_size: .; cdr3_nt: TGTGCCAGCAGCTTGACAGGGGCGGGCACAGATACGCAGTATTTT; cdr3_aa: CASSLTGAGTDTQYF
v_call: TRBV30; d_call: .; j_call: TRBJ1-1; clone_size: .; cdr3_nt: TGTGCCTGGAGTGTGGGCAACATGAACACTGAAGCTTTCTTT; cdr3_aa: CAWSVGNMNTEAFF
v_call: TRBV5-6; d_call: .; j_call: TRBJ2-4; clone_size: .; cdr3_nt: TGTGCCAGCAGCTTGGGGGCCAAGGCTGCTCAGTACTTC; cdr3_aa: CASSLGAKAAQYF
v_call: TRBV4-2; d_call: .; j_call: TRBJ1-6; clone_size: few; cdr3_nt: TGTGCCAGCAGCCGAGGTTCACCCCTCCACTTT; cdr3_aa: CASSRGSPLHF
v_call: TRBV11-2; d_call: TRBD2; j_call: TRBJ2-7; clone_size: .; cdr3_nt: TGTGCCAGCAGCTTAGGAGCAGCCTGGGAGGGCGAGCAGTACTTC; cdr3_aa: CASSLGAAWEGEQYF
v_call: TRBV4-3; d_call: .; j_call: TRBJ2-7; clone_size: .; cdr3_nt: TGCGCCAGCAGCCAAGGCGCCGGGGACTCCTCCTACGAGCAGTACTTC; cdr3_aa: CASSQGAGDSSYEQYF
v_call: TRBV18; d_call: .; j_call: TRBJ2-1; clone_size: .; cdr3_nt: TGTGCCAGCTCACCTAGCGACAATGAGCAGTTCTTC; cdr3_aa: CASSPSDNEQFF
v_call: TRBV20-1; d_call: .; j_call: TRBJ2-7; clone_size: .; cdr3_nt: TGCAGTGCTATTAAGAGGGACGAGCAGTACTTC; cdr3_aa: CSAIKRDEQYF
v_call: TRBV28; d_call: TRBD2; j_call: TRBJ2-7; clone_size: .; cdr3_nt: TGTGCCAGCAGTTTTTTAGCGGGGAATATCTACGAGCAGTACTTC; cdr3_aa: CASSFLAGNIYEQYF
v_call: TRBV24-1; d_call: TRBD2; j_call: TRBJ2-7; clone_size: once; cdr3_nt: TGTGCCACCAGTGAATCCGGGGGGAGCGAGCAGTACTTC; cdr3_aa: CATSESGGSEQYF
v_call: TRBV27; d_call: TRBD1; j_call: TRBJ1-2; clone_size: once; cdr3_nt: TGTGCCAGCAGTCCAACACCGACAGGGTCAAACTATGGCTACACCTTC; cdr3_aa: CASSPTPTGSNYGYTF
v_call: TRBV2; d_call: TRBD2; j_call: TRBJ2-7; clone_size: .; cdr3_nt: TGTGCCAGCAGCAAATCTAGCGGGAGGATGGTGCCGAGTGAGCAGTACTTC; cdr3_aa: CASSKSSGRMVPSEQYF
v_call: TRBV6-5; d_call: .; j_call: TRBJ1-2; clone_size: .; cdr3_nt: TGTGCCAGCAGTCCAGGGGTTCTGGGAGGCTACACCTTC; cdr3_aa: CASSPGVLGGYTF
v_call: TRBV5-1; d_call: TRBD1; j_call: TRBJ2-7; clone_size: .; cdr3_nt: TGCGCCAGCACACCGGGACAGGGGGCAATCGAGCAGTACTTC; cdr3_aa: CASTPGQGAIEQYF
v_call: TRBV28; d_call: .; j_call: TRBJ1-3; clone_size: few; cdr3_nt: TGTGCCAGCAGTTGGACTATGGGGGGCTCTGGAAACACCATATATTTT; cdr3_aa: CASSWTMGGSGNTIYF
v_call: TRBV30; d_call: .; j_call: TRBJ1-5; clone_size: .; cdr3_nt: TGTGCCTGGAGTGACCAGGGTTTCCAGCCCCAGCATTTT; cdr3_aa: CAWSDQGFQPQHF
v_call: TRBV5-4; d_call: .; j_call: TRBJ2-7; clone_size: .; cdr3_nt: TGTGCCAGCAGCTTGGACAGTCTCTACGAGCAGTACTTC; cdr3_aa: CASSLDSLYEQYF
v_call: TRBV18; d_call: .; j_call: TRBJ2-5; clone_size: .; cdr3_nt: TGTGCCAGCTCACCACGCGACACAGAGACCCAGTACTTC; cdr3_aa: CASSPRDTETQYF
v_call: TRBV5-1; d_call: .; j_call: TRBJ1-1; clone_size: .; cdr3_nt: TGCGCCAGCAGCTTGGGATTTTCGGGGAATCGAGCTTTCTTT; cdr3_aa: CASSLGFSGNRAFF
v_call: TRBV7-8; d_call: .; j_call: TRBJ2-1; clone_size: .; cdr3_nt: TGTGCCAGCAGCTTAGGAGATGAGCAGTTCTTC; cdr3_aa: CASSLGDEQFF
v_call: TRBV28; d_call: .; j_call: TRBJ1-5; clone_size: .; cdr3_nt: TGTGCCAGCAGTTTAGGCCCCCCTCAGCCCCAGCATTTT; cdr3_aa: CASSLGPPQPQHF
v_call: TRBV6-5; d_call: TRBD1; j_call: TRBJ1-1; clone_size: .; cdr3_nt: TGTGCCAGCAGTTACGGCGACAGGGGGAACACTGAAGCTTTCTTT; cdr3_aa: CASSYGDRGNTEAFF
v_call: TRBV7-9; d_call: .; j_call: TRBJ1-2; clone_size: .; cdr3_nt: TGTGCCAGCAGCTTCCCCCGAGGCCTAGGCGGCTACACCTTC; cdr3_aa: CASSFPRGLGGYTF
v_call: TRBV7-2; d_call: .; j_call: TRBJ2-3; clone_size: .; cdr3_nt: TGTGCCAGCAGCAAACACCGCGAAGGGGGCACAGATACGCAGTATTTT; cdr3_aa: CASSKHREGGTDTQYF
v_call: TRBV9; d_call: .; j_call: TRBJ2-7; clone_size: .; cdr3_nt: TGTGCCAGCAGCCCAGAACAGGGTGGGTTATCCTACGAGCAGTACTTC; cdr3_aa: CASSPEQGGLSYEQYF
v_call: TRBV24-1; d_call: .; j_call: TRBJ1-1; clone_size: .; cdr3_nt: TGTGCCACCAGTTCACCCGGACAACCGAACACTGAAGCTTTCTTT; cdr3_aa: CATSSPGQPNTEAFF
v_call: TRBV4-1; d_call: .; j_call: TRBJ2-1; clone_size: .; cdr3_nt: TGCGCCAGCAGCCAAGATCTATCCCTAGTACCCTACAATGAGCAGTTCTTC; cdr3_aa: CASSQDLSLVPYNEQFF